Shown below are 14 T cell receptor beta chains from a single sample sequenced in a study of blood T cell repertoires in COVID-19. The repertoire was sequenced with immunoSEQ multiplex PCR; TCRdb's copy has only in-frame clones and lacks some. This table holds around 110,000 clones, roughly two thirds found once. Specimen: peripheral blood. These receptors originate from a human donor with acute or convalescent COVID-19. The donor label of this sample is uncertain.

In DNA form, the CDR3 reads TGTGCCAGCAGCGTAGCGCCAGGGGGGAGCGCTGAAGCTTTCTTT. Translation: CASSVAPGGSAEAFF. The V call is TRBV9, the J call TRBJ1-1; 7 positions match TRBD1. This CDR3 contains 15 residues. The V gene end was trimmed by 0 bases and the J gene end by 6 bases; junction bases not matched to a gene: 8. Germline CDR1 and CDR2: SGDLS and YYNGEE.

The chain employs TRBV5-6 and TRBJ1-1, with 7 nucleotides matching TRBD1. The CDR3 length is 16 residues. Germline V gene data show CDR1 as SGHDT and CDR2 as YYEEEE. J was trimmed by 4 bases and V by 1 base; bases with no gene match: 10. This CDR3 is CASSLYRGPISTEAFF. DNA of the CDR3: TGTGCCAGCAGCTTGTATAGGGGGCCCATCAGCACTGAAGCTTTCTTT.

In DNA form, the CDR3 reads TGTGCCATCAGTCTCAGGGAGGAGGGGACTGAAGCTTTCTTT. This gives the protein CAISLREEGTEAFF. The chain couples TRBV10-3 to TRBJ1-1; tentatively, D is TRBD1 (5 bases). Germline loops: CDR1 ENHRY, CDR2 SYGVKD. Trimming cost V 5 bases and J 5 bases, with 15 bases left between them. This CDR3 spans 14 amino acids.

The CDR3 here is CASSLERGVGTGGYEQYF. As DNA, the CDR3 is TGCGCCAGCAGCTTGGAAAGGGGAGTGGGGACAGGGGGCTACGAGCAGTACTTC. The chain links TRBV5-1 to TRBJ2-7; 11 bases fit TRBD1. With V trimmed by 0 bases and J by 3 bases, 11 bases remained unmatched. Germline CDR1 SGHRS, CDR2 YFSETQ. The CDR3 sequence is 18 residues long.

V is TRBV29-1 and J is TRBJ2-7; 7 bases agree with TRBD1. V gave up 5 bases and J gave up 2 bases; unmatched junction bases: 3. This CDR3 has 12 amino acids. Germline V lookup: CDR1 SQVTM, CDR2 ANQGSEA. As DNA, the CDR3 is TGCAGCGTTTCGACAGGGACCTACGAGCAGTACTTC. The encoded protein is CSVSTGTYEQYF.

The rearrangement joins TRBV28 to TRBJ1-6, with 8 bases lining up with TRBD1. J was trimmed by 7 bases and V by 2 bases; bases with no gene match: 7. CDR3 length: 16 amino acids. Germline assignment: CDR1 MDHEN and CDR2 SYDVKM. CDR3 nucleotide sequence: TGTGCCAGCAGTTTAGGCCCAGGGGGCGCAAATTCACCCCTCCACTTT. Its protein is CASSLGPGGANSPLHF.

This clone has only a few counts. This sequence joins TRBV20-1 and TRBJ1-5, with D hard to call. The germline V and J ends were trimmed by 3 bases and 9 bases, with 21 bases remaining between them. This CDR3 comprises 15 residues. The germline V gene has CDR1 DFQATT and CDR2 SNEGSKA (reference sequence). This CDR3 reads CSASPPRSGSRPQHF. CDR3 bases: TGCAGTGCTAGTCCGCCAAGGTCCGGTTCTAGGCCCCAGCATTTT.

This chain links TRBV5-1 with TRBJ2-1; tentatively, D is TRBD1 (7 bases). The germline gives CDR1 SGHRS, CDR2 YFSETQ. The CDR3 covers 18 residues. V gave up 3 bases and J gave up 0 bases, with 19 bases separating them. The CDR3 protein is CASSSPRQGLSSYNEQFF. The DNA of the CDR3 is TGCGCCAGCAGCTCCCCGAGACAGGGACTGAGCTCCTACAATGAGCAGTTCTTC.

This chain joins TRBV27 and TRBJ1-1, with 10 positions matching TRBD1. CDR3 length: 13 amino acids. The V and J ends lost 6 bases and 9 bases, in that order; junction bases with no gene match: 7. CDR1 is MNHEY and CDR2 is SMNVEV in the germline V gene (reference sequence). Here the CDR3 reads CASRPGDRGQAFF. The CDR3 DNA reads as TGTGCCAGCAGGCCGGGGGACAGGGGTCAAGCTTTCTTT.

This clone showed up just once. V is TRBV3-1 (or the pseudogene TRBV3-2) and J is TRBJ2-5, with TRBD2 matching over 7 bases. The V gene end was trimmed by 4 bases and the J gene end by 5 bases; junction bases not matched to a gene: 7. The CDR3 extends over 14 amino acids. Germline V lookup: CDR1 LGHDT, CDR2 YNNKEL (reference sequence). The CDR3 DNA reads TGTGCCAGCAGCCCTCTAACCGGGGGGGAGACCCAGTACTTC. Translating it yields CASSPLTGGETQYF.

The chain links TRBV19 to TRBJ2-7, with a tentative D call TRBD2 (6 bases). From germline, CDR1 is LNHDA and CDR2 SQIVND (reference sequence). V was shortened by 0 bases and J by 2 bases, with 11 bases between the two germline ends. This CDR3 is built from 15 residues. The CDR3 region is CASSIDPGEPYEQYF. The CDR3, as DNA: TGTGCCAGTAGTATAGATCCGGGGGAACCCTACGAGCAGTACTTC.

This clone was detected only once. This CDR3 is CASSRTSGGYTTFQETQYF. The CDR3 DNA follows: TGTGCCAGCAGCCGGACTAGCGGGGGGTATACAACTTTCCAAGAGACCCAGTACTTC. The rearrangement joins TRBV7-9 to TRBJ2-5; the match to TRBD2 covers 14 bases. Germline V gene sequence: CDR1 SEHNR, CDR2 FQNEAQ (reference sequence). Germline trimming cut 5 bases from V and 1 base from J; bases unmatched to any gene: 12. The CDR3 runs 19 residues.

Only a few counts were recorded for this clone. The chain has TRBV24-1 and TRBJ1-6; D uncertain. This CDR3 region has 17 residues. CDR1 is KGHDR and CDR2 is SFDVKD in the germline V gene. V lost 0 bases and J lost 6, with 14 bases in between. This CDR3 reads CATSDLPFEILNSPLHF. CDR3 nucleotide sequence: TGTGCCACCAGTGATTTGCCTTTCGAGATACTTAATTCACCCCTCCACTTT.

The V gene is TRBV18, the J gene TRBJ2-1; the match to TRBD1 covers 9 bases. The CDR3 length is 15 residues. V lost 6 bases to trimming and J lost 7 bases; unmatched junction nucleotides: 10. Germline assignment: CDR1 KGHSH and CDR2 LQKENI. CDR3 in amino acids: CASSRGPGQGNEQFF. CDR3 in DNA: TGTGCCAGCTCCCGAGGGCCGGGACAGGGTAATGAGCAGTTCTTC.